This T cell receptor beta chain comes out of a study of beta chain features in type 1 diabetes. About the study: All samples combined gave around 98,000,000 sorted cells for examination. Study conclusions and caveats: Any role of HLA type in TCRB rearrangement remained unresolved here. Lower insertion and higher deletion counts appeared at VDJ junctions in type 1 diabetes patients.

With V trimmed by 7 bases and J by 0 bases, 5 bases remained unmatched. Germline V lookup: CDR1 MDHEN, CDR2 SYDVKM. This CDR3 region has 15 residues. As regards this clone: Its antigen is unidentified.

Reverse transcribing all isolated RNA meant expressed TCRB transcripts were sequenced. Profiling relied on immunoSEQ multiplex PCR, and the TCRdb table lists in-frame clones only, not all of them. The data show about 330,000 clones, approximately 11% seen once. This TCR derives from a woman in her thirties in good health. Sequencing was done on a sample of naive CD4+ T cells from blood. The chain couples TRBV28 to TRBJ2-1; 8 bases agree with TRBD1. The CDR3 sequence: CASNRDRPSYNEQFF. CDR3 nucleotide sequence: TGTGCCAGCAACCGGGACAGGCCCTCCTACAATGAGCAGTTCTTC.